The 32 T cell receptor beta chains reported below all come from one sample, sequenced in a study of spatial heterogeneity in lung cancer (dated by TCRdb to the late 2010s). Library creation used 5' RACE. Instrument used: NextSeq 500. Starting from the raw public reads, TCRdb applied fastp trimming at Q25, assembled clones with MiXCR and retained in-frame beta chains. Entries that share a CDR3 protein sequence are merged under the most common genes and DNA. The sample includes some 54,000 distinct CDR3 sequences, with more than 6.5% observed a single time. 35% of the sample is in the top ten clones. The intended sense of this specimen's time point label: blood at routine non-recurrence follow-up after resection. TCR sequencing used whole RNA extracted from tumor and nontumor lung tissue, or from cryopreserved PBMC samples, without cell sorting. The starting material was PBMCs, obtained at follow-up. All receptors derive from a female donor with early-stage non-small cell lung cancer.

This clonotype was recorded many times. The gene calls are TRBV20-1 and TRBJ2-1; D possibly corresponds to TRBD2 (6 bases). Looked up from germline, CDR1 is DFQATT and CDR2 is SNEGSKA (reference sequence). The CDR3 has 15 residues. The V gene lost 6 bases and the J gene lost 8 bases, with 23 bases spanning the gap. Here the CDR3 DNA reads TGCAGTGCCCGAAGGGCAGCGGGTCTGTCTGATGAGCAGTTCTTC. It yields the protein CSARRAAGLSDEQFF.

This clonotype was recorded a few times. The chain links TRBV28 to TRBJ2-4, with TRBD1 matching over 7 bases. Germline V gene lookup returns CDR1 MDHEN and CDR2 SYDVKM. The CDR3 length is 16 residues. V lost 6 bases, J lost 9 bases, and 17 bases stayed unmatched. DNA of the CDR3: TGTGCCAGCAGAGGTTCGGGACAGCCAAAAAAAGGCATTCAGTACTTC. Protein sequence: CASRGSGQPKKGIQYF.

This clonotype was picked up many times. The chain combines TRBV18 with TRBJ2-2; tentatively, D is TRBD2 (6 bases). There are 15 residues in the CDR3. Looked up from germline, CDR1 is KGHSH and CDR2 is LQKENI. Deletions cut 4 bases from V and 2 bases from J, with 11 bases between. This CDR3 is CASSQVAANTGELFF. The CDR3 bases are TGTGCCAGCTCACAGGTAGCGGCTAACACCGGGGAGCTGTTTTTT.

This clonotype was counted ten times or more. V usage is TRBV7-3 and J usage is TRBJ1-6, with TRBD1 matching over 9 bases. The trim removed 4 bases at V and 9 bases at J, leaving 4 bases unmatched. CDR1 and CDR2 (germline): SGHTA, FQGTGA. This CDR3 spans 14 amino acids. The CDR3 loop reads CASSWGQGTSPLHF. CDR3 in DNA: TGTGCCAGCAGCTGGGGACAGGGCACTTCACCCCTCCACTTT. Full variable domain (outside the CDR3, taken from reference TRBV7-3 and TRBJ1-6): GAGVSQTPSNKVTEKGKYVELRCDPISGHTALYWYRQSLGQGPEFLIYFQGTGAADDSGLPNDRFFAVRPEGSVSTLKIQRTERGDSAVYLCASSWGQGTSPLHFGNGTRLTVT.

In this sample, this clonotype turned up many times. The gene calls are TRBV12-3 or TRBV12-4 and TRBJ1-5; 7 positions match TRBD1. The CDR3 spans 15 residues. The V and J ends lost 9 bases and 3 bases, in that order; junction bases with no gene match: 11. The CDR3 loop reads CASSTQGGANQPQHF. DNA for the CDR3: TGTGCCAGTTCCACCCAGGGGGGGGCCAATCAGCCCCAGCATTTT.

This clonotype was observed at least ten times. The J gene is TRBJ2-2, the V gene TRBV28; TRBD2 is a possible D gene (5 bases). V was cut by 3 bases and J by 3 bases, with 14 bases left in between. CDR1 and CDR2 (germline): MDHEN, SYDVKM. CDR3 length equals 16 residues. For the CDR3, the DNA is TGTGCCAGCAGTTTGCCGCCTCGGGGTGACACCGGGGAGCTGTTTTTT. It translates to CASSLPPRGDTGELFF. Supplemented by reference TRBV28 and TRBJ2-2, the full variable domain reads DVKVTQSSRYLVKRTGEKVFLECVQDMDHENMFWYRQDPGLGLRLIYFSYDVKMKEKGDIPEGYSVSREKKERFSLILESASTNQTSMYLCASSLPPRGDTGELFFGEGSRLTVL.

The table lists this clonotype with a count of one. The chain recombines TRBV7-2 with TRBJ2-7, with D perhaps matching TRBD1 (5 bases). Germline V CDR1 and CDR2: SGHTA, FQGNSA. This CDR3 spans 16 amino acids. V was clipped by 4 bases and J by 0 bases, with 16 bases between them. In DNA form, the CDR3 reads TGTGCCAGCAGCTCTAGGGGCCAGGCGAGCTCCTACGAGCAGTACTTC. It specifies CASSSRGQASSYEQYF.

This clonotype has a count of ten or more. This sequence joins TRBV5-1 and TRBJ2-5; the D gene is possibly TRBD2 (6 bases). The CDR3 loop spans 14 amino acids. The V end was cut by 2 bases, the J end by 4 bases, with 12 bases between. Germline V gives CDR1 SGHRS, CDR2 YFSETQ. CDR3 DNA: TGCGCCAGCAGCTTCACCGTTAGCGGAGAGACCCAGTACTTC. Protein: CASSFTVSGETQYF. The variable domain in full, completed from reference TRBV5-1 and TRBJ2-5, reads KAGVTQTPRYLIKTRGQQVTLSCSPISGHRSVSWYQQTPGQGLQFLFEYFSETQRNKGNFPGRFSGRQFSNSRSEMNVSTLELGDSALYLCASSFTVSGETQYFGPGTRLLVL.

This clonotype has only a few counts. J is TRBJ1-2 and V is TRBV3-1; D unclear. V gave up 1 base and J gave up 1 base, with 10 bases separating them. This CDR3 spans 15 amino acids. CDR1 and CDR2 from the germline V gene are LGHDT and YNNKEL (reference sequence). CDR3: CASSQAGNGNYGYTF. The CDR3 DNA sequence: TGTGCCAGCAGCCAAGCGGGGAACGGTAACTATGGCTACACCTTC.

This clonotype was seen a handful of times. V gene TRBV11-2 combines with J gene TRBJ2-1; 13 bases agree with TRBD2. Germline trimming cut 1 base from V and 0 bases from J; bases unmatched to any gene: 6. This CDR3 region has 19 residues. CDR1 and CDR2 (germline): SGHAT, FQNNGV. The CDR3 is CASSLAGTSGESSYNEQFF. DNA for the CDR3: TGTGCCAGCAGCTTAGCCGGGACTAGCGGGGAAAGCTCCTACAATGAGCAGTTCTTC. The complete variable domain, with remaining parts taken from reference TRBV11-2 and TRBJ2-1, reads EAGVAQSPRYKIIEKRQSVAFWCNPISGHATLYWYQQILGQGPKLLIQFQNNGVVDDSQLPKDRFSAERLKGVDSTLKIQPAKLEDSAVYLCASSLAGTSGESSYNEQFFGPGTRLTVL.

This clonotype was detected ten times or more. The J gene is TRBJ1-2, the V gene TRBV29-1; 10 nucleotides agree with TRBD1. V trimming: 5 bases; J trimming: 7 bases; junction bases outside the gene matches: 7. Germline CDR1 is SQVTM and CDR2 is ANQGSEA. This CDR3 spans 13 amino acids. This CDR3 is CSVPGQGSRGYTF. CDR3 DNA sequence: TGCAGCGTTCCGGGACAGGGGAGTCGTGGCTACACCTTC.

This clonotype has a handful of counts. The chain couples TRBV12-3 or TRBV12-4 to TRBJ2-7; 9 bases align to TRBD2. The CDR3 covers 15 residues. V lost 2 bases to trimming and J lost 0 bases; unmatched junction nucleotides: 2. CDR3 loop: CASSLQRGVSYEQYF. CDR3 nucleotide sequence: TGTGCCAGCAGTTTACAGCGGGGGGTCTCCTACGAGCAGTACTTC.

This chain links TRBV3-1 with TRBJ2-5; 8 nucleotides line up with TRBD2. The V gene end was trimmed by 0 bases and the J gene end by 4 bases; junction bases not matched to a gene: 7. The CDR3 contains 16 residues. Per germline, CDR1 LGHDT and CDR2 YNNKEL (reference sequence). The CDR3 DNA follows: TGTGCCAGCAGCCAAGACCACTTAGCGGGGTTAGAGACCCAGTACTTC. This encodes CASSQDHLAGLETQYF.

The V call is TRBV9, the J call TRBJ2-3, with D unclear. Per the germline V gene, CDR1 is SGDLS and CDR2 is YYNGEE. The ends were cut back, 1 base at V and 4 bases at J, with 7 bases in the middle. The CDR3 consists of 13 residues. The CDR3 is CASSVSDSDTQYF. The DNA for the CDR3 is TGTGCCAGCAGCGTATCCGACTCAGATACGCAGTATTTT.

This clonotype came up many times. For the CDR3, the DNA is TGTGCCAGCAGCTTAGCGCGGAGGGCTGGCGAGACCCAGTACTTC. This encodes CASSLARRAGETQYF. V usage is TRBV7-2 and J usage is TRBJ2-5; a weak D match, TRBD2 (6 bases). The CDR3 loop spans 15 amino acids. Per the germline V gene, CDR1 is SGHTA and CDR2 is FQGNSA. The V gene lost 0 bases and the J gene lost 5 bases, with 13 bases spanning the gap. The entire variable domain, with the rest obtained from reference TRBV7-2 and TRBJ2-5, is as follows: GAGVSQSPSNKVTEKGKDVELRCDPISGHTALYWYRQSLGQGLEFLIYFQGNSAPDKSGLPSDRFSAERTGGSVSTLTIQRTQQEDSAVYLCASSLARRAGETQYFGPGTRLLVL.

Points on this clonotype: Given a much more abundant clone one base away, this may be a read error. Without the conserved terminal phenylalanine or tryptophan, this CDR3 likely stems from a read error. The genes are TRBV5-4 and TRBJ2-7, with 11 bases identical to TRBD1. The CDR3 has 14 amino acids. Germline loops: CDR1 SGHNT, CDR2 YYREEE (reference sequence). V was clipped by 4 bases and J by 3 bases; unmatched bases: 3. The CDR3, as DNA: TGTGCCAGCAGCGGGGACAGGGGGATCTACGAGCAGTACTAC. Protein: CASSGDRGIYEQYY.

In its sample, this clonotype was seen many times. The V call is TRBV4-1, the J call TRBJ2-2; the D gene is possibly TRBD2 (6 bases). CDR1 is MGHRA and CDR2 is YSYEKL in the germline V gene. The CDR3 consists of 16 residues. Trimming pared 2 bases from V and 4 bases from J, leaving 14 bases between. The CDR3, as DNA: TGCGCCAGCAGCCAATTCACGGGACTCCCCACCGGGGAGCTGTTTTTT. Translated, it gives CASSQFTGLPTGELFF.

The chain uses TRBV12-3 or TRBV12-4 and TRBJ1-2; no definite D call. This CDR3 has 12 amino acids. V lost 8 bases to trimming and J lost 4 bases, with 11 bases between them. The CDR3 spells CASWREGYGYTF. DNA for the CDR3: TGTGCCAGCTGGAGAGAGGGCTATGGCTACACCTTC.

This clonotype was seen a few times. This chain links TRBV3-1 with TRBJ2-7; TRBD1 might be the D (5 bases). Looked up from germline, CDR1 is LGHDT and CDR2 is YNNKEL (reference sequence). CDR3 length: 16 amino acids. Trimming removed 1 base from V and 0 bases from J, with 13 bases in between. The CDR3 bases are TGTGCCAGCAGCCAAGGAGCAGGGCCGATCTCCTACGAGCAGTACTTC. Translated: CASSQGAGPISYEQYF.

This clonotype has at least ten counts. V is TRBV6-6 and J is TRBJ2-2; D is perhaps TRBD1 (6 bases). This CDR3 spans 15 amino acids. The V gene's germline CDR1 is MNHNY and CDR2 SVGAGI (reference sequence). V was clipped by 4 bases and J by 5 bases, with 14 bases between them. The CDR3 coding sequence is TGTGCCAGCAGTTCCCAACAGGGTCGAACCGGGGAGCTGTTTTTT. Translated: CASSSQQGRTGELFF.

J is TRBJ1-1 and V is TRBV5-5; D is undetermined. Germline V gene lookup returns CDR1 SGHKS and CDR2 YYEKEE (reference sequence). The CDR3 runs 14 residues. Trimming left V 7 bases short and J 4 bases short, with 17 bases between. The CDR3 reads CASRVGEGFTEAFF. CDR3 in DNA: TGTGCCAGCCGGGTTGGTGAGGGTTTCACTGAAGCTTTCTTT.

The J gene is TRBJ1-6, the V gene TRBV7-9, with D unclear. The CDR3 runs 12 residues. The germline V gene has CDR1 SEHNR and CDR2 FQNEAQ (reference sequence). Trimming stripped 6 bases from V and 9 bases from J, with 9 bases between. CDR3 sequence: CASSRNGSPLHF. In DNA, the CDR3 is TGTGCCAGCAGTCGGAACGGTTCACCCCTCCACTTT.

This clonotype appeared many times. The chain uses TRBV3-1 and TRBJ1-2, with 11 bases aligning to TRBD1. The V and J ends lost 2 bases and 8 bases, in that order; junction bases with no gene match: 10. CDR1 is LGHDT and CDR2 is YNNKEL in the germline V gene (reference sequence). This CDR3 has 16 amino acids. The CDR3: CASSQRGRGQGEGYTF. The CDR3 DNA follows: TGTGCCAGCAGCCAACGCGGACGGGGACAGGGGGAAGGCTACACCTTC.

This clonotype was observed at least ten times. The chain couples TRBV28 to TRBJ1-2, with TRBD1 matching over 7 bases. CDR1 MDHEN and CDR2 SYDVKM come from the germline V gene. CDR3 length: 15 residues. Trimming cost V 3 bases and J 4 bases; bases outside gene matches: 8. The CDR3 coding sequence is TGTGCCAGCAGTTTGGGGACAGACTACATCTATGGCTACACCTTC. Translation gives CASSLGTDYIYGYTF.

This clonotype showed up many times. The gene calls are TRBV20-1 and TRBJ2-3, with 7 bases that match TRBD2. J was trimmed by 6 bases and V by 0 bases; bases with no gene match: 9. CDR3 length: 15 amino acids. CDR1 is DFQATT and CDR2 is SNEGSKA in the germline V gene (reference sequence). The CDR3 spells CSARDPAGPGDTQYF. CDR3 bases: TGCAGTGCTAGAGATCCAGCGGGGCCGGGGGATACGCAGTATTTT.

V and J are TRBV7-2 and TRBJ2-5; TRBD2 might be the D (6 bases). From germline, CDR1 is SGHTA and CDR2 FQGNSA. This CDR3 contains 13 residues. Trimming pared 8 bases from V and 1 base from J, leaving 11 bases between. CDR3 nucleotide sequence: TGTGCCAGCGGCGGGACTCGCCAAGAGACCCAGTACTTC. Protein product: CASGGTRQETQYF.

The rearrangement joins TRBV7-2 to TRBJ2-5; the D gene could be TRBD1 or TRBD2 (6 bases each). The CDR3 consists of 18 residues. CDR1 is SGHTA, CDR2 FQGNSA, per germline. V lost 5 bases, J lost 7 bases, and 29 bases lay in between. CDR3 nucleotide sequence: TGTGCCAGCAGCCCTACCTGGGGGGCCGAGATTAGTCTCGGGACCCAGTACTTC. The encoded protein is CASSPTWGAEISLGTQYF. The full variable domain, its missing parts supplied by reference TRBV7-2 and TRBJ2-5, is GAGVSQSPSNKVTEKGKDVELRCDPISGHTALYWYRQSLGQGLEFLIYFQGNSAPDKSGLPSDRFSAERTGGSVSTLTIQRTQQEDSAVYLCASSPTWGAEISLGTQYFGPGTRLLVL.

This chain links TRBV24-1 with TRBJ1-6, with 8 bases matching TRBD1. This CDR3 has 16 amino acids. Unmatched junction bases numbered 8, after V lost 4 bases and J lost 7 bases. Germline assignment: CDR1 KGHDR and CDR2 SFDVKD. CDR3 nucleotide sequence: TGTGCCACCAGTGACAACCGGGACAGGAAAAATTCACCCCTCCACTTT. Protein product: CATSDNRDRKNSPLHF.

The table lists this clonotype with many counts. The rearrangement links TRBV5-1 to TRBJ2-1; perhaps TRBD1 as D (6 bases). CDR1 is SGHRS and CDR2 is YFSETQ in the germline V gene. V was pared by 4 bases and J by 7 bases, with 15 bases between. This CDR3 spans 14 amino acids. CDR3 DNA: TGCGCCAGCAGCCTGGGGGCAGTCGGGAATGAGCAGTTCTTC. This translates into CASSLGAVGNEQFF.

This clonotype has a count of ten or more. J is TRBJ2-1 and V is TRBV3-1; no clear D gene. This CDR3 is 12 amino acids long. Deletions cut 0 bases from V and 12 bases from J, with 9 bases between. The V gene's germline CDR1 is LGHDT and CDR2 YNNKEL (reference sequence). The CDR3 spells CASSQEWGRQFF. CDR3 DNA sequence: TGTGCCAGCAGCCAAGAATGGGGAAGGCAGTTCTTC.

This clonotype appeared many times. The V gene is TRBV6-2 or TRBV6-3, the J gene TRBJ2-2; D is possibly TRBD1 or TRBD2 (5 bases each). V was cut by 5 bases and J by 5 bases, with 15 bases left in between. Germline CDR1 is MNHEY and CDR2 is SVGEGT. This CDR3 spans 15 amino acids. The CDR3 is CASSPYGTSTGELFF. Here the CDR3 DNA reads TGTGCCAGCAGTCCTTACGGGACGTCTACCGGGGAGCTGTTTTTT.

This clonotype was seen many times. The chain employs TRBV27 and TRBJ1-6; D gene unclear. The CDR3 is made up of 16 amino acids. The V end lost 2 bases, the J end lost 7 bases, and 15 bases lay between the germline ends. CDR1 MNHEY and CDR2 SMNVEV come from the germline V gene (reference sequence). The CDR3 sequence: CASSLERSTANSPLHF. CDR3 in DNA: TGTGCCAGCAGTTTAGAAAGGTCGACCGCAAATTCACCCCTCCACTTT.